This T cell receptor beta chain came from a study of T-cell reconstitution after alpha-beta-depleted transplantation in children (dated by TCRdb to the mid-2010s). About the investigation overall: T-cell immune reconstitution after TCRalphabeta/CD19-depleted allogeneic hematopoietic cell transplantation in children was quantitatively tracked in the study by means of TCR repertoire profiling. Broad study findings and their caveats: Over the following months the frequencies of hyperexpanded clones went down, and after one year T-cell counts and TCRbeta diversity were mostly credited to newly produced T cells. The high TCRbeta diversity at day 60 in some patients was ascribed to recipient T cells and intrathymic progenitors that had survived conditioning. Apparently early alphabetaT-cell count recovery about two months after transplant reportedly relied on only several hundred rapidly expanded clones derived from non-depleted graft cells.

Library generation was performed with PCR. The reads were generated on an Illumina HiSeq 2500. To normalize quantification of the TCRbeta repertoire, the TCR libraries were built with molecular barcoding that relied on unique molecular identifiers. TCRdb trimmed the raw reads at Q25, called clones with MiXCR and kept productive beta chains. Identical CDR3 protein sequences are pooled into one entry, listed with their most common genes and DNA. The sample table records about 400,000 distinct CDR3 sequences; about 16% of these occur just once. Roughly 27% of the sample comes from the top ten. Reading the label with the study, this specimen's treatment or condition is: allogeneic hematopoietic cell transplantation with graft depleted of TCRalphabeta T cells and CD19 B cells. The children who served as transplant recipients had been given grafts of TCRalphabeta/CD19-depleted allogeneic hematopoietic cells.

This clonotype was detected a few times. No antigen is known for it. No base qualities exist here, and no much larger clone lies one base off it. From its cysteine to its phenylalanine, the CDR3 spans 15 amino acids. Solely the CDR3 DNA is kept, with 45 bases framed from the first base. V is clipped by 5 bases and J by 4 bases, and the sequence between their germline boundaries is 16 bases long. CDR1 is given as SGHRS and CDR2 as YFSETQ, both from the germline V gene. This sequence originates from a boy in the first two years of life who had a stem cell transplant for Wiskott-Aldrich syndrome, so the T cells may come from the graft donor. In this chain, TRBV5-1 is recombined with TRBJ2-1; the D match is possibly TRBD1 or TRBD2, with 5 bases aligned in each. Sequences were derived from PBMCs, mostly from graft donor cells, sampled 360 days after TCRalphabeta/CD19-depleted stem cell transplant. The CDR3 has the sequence CASRSGGWTYNEQFF. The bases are TGCGCCAGCAGATCCGGAGGATGGACATACAATGAGCAGTTCTTC.